The clone carrying this T cell receptor delta chain was recorded many times. The antigen is unknown. This likely came from a read error, as a far larger clone is one base away. The identical CDR3 is also encoded by other nucleotide sequences in the sample. Germline V gene sequence: CDR1 GEAIGNYY, CDR2 EKD. The CDR3 is made up of 21 amino acids. Flow sorting of PBMC yielded separate Vgamma9/Vdelta2+ and Vdelta2-negative gammadelta T cell populations for bulk repertoire analysis. This sample is part of a study of γδ T cells in repeated Plasmodium falciparum infection. Across the study: Malian samples came from no-transmission periods or across acute febrile malaria episodes. Findings of the study overall: Vgamma9/Vdelta2+ repertoires stayed stably polyclonal over time and infection.

TRG and TRD sequences were obtained from every sorted gammadelta sample. TCRdb fed the multiplex PCR reads to CATT. The repertoire consists of roughly 48,000 delta-chain clones, with 1.5% to 2% occurring once and the leading ten covering about 8.3%. The rearrangement joins TRDV2 to TRDJ3, with 8 bases that match TRDD3. TCRdb lists no J gene, so it was determined here by aligning the DNA to germline. This sequence originates from a pool of human donors (malaria-infected and uninfected, not separated). Sample: gamma-delta T cells from blood. CDR3 DNA sequence: TGTGCCTGTGCGGCCTTCCGAAGTACTGGGGGTCGCTCCTGGGACACCAGACAGATGTTTTTC. Its translation: CACAAFRSTGGRSWDTRQMFF.